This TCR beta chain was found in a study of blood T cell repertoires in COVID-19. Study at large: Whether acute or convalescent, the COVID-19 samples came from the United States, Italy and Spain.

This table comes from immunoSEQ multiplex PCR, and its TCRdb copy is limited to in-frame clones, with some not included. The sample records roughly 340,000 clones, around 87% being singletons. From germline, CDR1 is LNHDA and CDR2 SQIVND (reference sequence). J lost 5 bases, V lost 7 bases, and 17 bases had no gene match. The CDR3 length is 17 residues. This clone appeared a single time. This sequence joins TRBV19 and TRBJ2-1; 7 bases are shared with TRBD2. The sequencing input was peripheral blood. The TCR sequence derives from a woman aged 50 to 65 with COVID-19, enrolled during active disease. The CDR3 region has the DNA TGTGCCAGTACTTTTTCGGGCGGGAGCGTAAGTCACAATGAGCAGTTCTTC. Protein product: CASTFSGGSVSHNEQFF.